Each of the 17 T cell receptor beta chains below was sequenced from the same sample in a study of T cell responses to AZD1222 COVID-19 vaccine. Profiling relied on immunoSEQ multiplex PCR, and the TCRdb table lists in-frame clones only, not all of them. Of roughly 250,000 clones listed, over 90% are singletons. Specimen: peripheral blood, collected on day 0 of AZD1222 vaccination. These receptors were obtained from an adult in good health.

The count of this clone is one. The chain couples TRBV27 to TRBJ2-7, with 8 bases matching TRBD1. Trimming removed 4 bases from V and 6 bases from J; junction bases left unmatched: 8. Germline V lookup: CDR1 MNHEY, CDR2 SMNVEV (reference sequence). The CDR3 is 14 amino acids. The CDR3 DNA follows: TGTGCCAGCAGTTCCGACAGGGGATATCGCGAGCAGTACTTC. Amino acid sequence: CASSSDRGYREQYF.

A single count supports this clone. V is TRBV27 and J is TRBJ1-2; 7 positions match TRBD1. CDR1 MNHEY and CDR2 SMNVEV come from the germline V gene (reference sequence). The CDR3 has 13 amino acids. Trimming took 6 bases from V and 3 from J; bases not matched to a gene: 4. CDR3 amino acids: CASRAGGYYGYTF. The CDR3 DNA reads TGTGCCAGCAGAGCAGGGGGTTACTATGGCTACACCTTC.

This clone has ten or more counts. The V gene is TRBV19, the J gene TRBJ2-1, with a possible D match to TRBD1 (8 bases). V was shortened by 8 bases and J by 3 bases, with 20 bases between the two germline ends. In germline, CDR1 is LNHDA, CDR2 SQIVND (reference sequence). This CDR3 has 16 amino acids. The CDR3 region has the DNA TGTGCCAGTCGCCCGACAGGGGAGGGTAGCTACAATGAGCAGTTCTTC. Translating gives CASRPTGEGSYNEQFF.

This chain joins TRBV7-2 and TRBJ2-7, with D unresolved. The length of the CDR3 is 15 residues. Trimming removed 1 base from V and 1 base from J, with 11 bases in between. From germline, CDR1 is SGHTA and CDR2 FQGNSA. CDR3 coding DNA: TGTGCCAGCAGCTTAGATTGGACCCCATCCTACGAGCAGTACTTC. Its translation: CASSLDWTPSYEQYF. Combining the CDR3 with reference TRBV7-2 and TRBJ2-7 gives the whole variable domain GAGVSQSPSNKVTEKGKDVELRCDPISGHTALYWYRQSLGQGLEFLIYFQGNSAPDKSGLPSDRFSAERTGGSVSTLTIQRTQQEDSAVYLCASSLDWTPSYEQYFGPGTRLTVT.

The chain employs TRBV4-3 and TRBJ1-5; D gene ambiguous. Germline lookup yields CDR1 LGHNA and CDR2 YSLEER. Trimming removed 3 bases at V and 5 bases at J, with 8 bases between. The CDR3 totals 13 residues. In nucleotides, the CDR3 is TGCGCCAGCAGCCATGACGGAGATCAGCCCCAGCATTTT. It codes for CASSHDGDQPQHF.

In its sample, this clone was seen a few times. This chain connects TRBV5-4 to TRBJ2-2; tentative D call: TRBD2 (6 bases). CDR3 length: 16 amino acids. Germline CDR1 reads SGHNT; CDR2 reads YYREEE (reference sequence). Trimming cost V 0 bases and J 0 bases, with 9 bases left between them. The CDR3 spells CASSLGGVSNTGELFF. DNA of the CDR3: TGTGCCAGCAGCTTGGGCGGGGTTTCGAACACCGGGGAGCTGTTTTTT.

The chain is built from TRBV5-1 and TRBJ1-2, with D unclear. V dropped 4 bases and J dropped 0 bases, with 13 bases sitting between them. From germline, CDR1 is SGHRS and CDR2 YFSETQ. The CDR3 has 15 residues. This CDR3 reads CASSVDAGANYGYTF. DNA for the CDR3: TGCGCCAGCAGCGTCGACGCGGGAGCTAACTATGGCTACACCTTC.

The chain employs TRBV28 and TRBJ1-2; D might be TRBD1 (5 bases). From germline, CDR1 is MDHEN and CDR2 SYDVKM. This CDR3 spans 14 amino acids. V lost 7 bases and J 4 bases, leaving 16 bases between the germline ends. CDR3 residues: CASTSGGFGYGYTF. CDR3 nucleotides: TGTGCCAGCACCTCGGGGGGATTCGGCTATGGCTACACCTTC.

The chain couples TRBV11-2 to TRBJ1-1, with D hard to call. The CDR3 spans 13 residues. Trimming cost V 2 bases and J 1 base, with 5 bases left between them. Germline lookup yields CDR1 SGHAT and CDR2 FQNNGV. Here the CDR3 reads CASSLKGNTEAFF. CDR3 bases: TGTGCCAGCAGCTTAAAAGGGAACACTGAAGCTTTCTTT.

CDR3 in amino acids: CASSSGGLTDTQYF. CDR3 DNA: TGTGCCAGCAGTAGCGGGGGGCTCACAGATACGCAGTATTTT. The gene calls are TRBV2 and TRBJ2-3; TRBD2 aligns across 9 bases. The CDR3 spans 14 residues. Germline values: CDR1 SNHLY, CDR2 FYNNEI. Trimming cost V 5 bases and J 2 bases; bases outside gene matches: 2.

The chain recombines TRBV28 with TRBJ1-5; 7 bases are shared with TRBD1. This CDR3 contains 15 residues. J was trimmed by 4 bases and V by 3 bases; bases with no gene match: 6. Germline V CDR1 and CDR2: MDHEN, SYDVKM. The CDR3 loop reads CASSFPGGGNQPQHF. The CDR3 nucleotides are TGTGCCAGCAGTTTCCCAGGGGGTGGGAATCAGCCCCAGCATTTT.

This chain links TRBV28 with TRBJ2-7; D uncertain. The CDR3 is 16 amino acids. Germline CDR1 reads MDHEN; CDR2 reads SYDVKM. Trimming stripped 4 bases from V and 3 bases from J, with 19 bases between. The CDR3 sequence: CASSSLSRAVDYEQYF. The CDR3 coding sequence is TGTGCCAGCAGTTCACTCTCCCGCGCAGTAGACTACGAGCAGTACTTC.

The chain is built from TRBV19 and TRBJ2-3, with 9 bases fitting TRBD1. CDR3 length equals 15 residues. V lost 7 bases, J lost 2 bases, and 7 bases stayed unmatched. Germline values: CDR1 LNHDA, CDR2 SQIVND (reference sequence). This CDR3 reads CASNIGTGNTDTQYF. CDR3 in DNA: TGTGCCAGTAATATCGGGACAGGGAACACAGATACGCAGTATTTT.

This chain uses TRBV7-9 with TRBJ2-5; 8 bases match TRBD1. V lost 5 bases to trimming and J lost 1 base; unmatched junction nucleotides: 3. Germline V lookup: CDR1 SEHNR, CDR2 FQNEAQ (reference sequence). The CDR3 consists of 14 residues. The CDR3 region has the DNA TGTGCCAGCAGCCCCGGACAGGGCCAAGAGACCCAGTACTTC. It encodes CASSPGQGQETQYF.

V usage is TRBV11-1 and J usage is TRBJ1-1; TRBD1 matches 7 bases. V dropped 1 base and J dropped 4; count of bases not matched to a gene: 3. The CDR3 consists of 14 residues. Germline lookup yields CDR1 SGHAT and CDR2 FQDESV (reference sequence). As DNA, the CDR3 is TGTGCCAGCAGCTTAGGAAGGGACAGCACTGAAGCTTTCTTT. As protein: CASSLGRDSTEAFF.

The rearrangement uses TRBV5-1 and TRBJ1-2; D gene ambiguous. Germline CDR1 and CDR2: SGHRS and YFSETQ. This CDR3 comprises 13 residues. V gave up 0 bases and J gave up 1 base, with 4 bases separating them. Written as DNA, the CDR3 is TGCGCCAGCAGCTTGGCAGTTAACTATGGCTACACCTTC. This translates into CASSLAVNYGYTF.

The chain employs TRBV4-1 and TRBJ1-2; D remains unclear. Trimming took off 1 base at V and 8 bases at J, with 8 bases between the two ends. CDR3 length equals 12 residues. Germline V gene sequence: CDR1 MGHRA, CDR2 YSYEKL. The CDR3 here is CASSQGGGGYTF. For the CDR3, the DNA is TGCGCCAGCAGCCAAGGGGGTGGGGGCTACACCTTC.